This TCR beta chain was captured in a study of T cell responses to AZD1222 COVID-19 vaccine. Findings of the study overall: The donors showed a predominance of white British ancestry and of females, with possible underestimation of clonal diversity. Scientists sampled the repertoires only once the peak T cell response had passed. Rises in breadth and depth of Spike-specific TCRs came after two AZD1222 doses. Reports say nearly half of spike-specific TCRs go after unmutated variant regions.

The CDR3 consists of 14 residues. The V segment lost 3 bases and the J segment 5 bases; nucleotides outside the gene matches: 3. The germline V gene encodes CDR1 KGHSH and CDR2 LQKENI. Sequencing was performed with immunoSEQ multiplex PCR; in TCRdb, only in-frame clones are kept and a portion is missing. The sample shows 140,000 to 150,000 clones, about 90% of them seen only once. Points on this clone: What it binds is unknown.

The chain uses TRBV18 and TRBJ2-1; 8 bases fit TRBD1. The sequence was collected from an adult who received the MenACWY meningococcal vaccine as a control. This material consisted of peripheral blood, taken 28 days after the second dose of the MenACWY control vaccine. CDR3: CASSPSGGNNEQFF. The CDR3 DNA is TGTGCCAGCTCACCTTCAGGGGGCAACAATGAGCAGTTCTTC.